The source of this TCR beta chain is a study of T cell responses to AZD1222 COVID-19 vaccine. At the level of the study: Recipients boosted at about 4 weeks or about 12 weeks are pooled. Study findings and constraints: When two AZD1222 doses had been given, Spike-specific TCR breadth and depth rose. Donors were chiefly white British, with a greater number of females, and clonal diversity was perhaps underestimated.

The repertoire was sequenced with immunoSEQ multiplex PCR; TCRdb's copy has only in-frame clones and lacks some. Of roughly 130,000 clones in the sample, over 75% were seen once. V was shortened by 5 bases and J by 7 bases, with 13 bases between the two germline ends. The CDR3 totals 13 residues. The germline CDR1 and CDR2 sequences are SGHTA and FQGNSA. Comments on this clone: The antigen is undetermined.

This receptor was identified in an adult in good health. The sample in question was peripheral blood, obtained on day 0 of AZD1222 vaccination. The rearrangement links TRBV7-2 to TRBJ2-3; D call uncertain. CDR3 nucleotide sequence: TGTGCCAGCAGCCGGACCTTAGGGAATACGCAGTATTTT. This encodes CASSRTLGNTQYF.